The present T cell receptor beta chain was sequenced within a study of blood T cell repertoires in COVID-19. Study at large: Whether acute or convalescent, the COVID-19 samples came from the United States, Italy and Spain.

The germline gives CDR1 MNHEY, CDR2 SVGAGI. The CDR3 is made up of 16 amino acids. V gave up 0 bases and J gave up 5 bases; unmatched junction bases: 9. Here immunoSEQ multiplex PCR was the method, and the copy in TCRdb shows in-frame clones only, minus some. The table records tens of thousands of clones, roughly four fifths of them present only once. The specimen was peripheral blood. The chain has TRBV6-5 and TRBJ2-5; 7 nucleotides match TRBD2. The sequence was collected from a man aged 55 to 70 with acute or convalescent COVID-19. Here the CDR3 DNA reads TGTGCCAGCAGTTACTCCTGGCGGGGGTTGGGGGAGACCCAGTACTTC. Translated: CASSYSWRGLGETQYF.